The entry below describes one T cell receptor (beta chain). Germline V lookup: CDR1 LGHNA, CDR2 YNFKEQ. Trimming removed 4 bases from V and 6 bases from J, with 16 bases in between. The CDR3 is 14 residues long. This sample stems from a study of patients and donors after allogeneic stem cell transplantation. TCRdb re-called the RT-PCR reads with MiXCR, one entry per CDR3 protein. The repertoire includes a few hundred thousand distinct CDR3 sequences, 14% of them detected once, and 11% sits in the top ten. The sequencing sample was made of blood, either unsorted or a sorted T cell fraction (not recorded which). The receptor's source is a human donor who was either an allogeneic HSCT recipient or a stem cell or donor lymphocyte infusion donor (not recorded which). It is not recorded whose cells these are; they may come from a transplant donor. The chain carries TRBV4-2 and TRBJ2-7; tentatively, D is TRBD2 (5 bases). The CDR3 DNA sequence: TGTGCCAGCAGCCGCCTAGGAGGCGAGCCCGAGCAGTACTTC. This translates into CASSRLGGEPEQYF.